The clone carrying this T cell receptor beta chain was seen a handful of times. What it binds is unknown. The ends were cut back, 0 bases at V and 6 bases at J, with 8 bases in the middle. Germline CDR1 and CDR2: KGHDR and SFDVKD. The CDR3 is 14 amino acids. This sample is drawn from a study of human T cells and chemical hapten exposure. Study details: Diphenylcyclopropenone doses were given weekly to the scalps of patients across the approximately 22-week study.

Study-level findings and limits: Positive correlation was observed between PT1 expanded TCR counts and patch test score.

Time point noted: patch test 2, 6 weeks after DPC sensitization. Noted treatment: therapeutic diphenylcyclopropenone sensitization with weekly scalp DPC. Total RNA extraction was carried out from unfractionated whole blood. TCRdb re-called the RACE reads with MiXCR, one entry per CDR3 protein. Of 20,000 to 30,000 distinct CDR3 sequences detected, over 8.5% appear once; the ten largest clones hold approximately 6.9%. The sequence was collected from a man aged 25 to 40 with alopecia areata. Some clones in this sample may be carry-over from other donors' samples. Here the sequenced sample was whole blood, taken in connection with sensitization to the hapten diphenylcyclopropenone (DPC). This chain connects TRBV24-1 to TRBJ2-1; D uncertain. The CDR3 coding sequence is TGTGCCACCAGTGATTTGACTGGCAGCAATGAGCAGTTCTTC. Amino acid sequence: CATSDLTGSNEQFF.